Listed here is a single TCR beta chain. This table comes from immunoSEQ multiplex PCR, and its TCRdb copy is limited to in-frame clones, with some not included. The sample lists more than 35,000 clones, just under 80% occurring once. The data are from a study of blood T cell repertoires in COVID-19. The CDR3 totals 14 residues. V was trimmed by 9 bases and J by 1 base, leaving 16 bases between them. Germline V CDR1 and CDR2: MDHEN, SYDVKM. Sequencing used peripheral blood. The chain joins TRBV28 to TRBJ2-7; D not certain. This TCR derives from a man aged 80 or over with active or convalescent COVID-19. The CDR3 region is CASRSTAMSYEQYF. DNA of the CDR3: TGTGCCAGTAGATCGACTGCCATGTCCTACGAGCAGTACTTC.